One and the same sample provided the 23 T cell receptor beta chains below, sequenced in a study of memory CD4+ T cells and cytomegalovirus serostatus. The protocol was immunoSEQ multiplex PCR, while the TCRdb copy is restricted to in-frame clones and leaves out a portion. The profile shows tens of thousands of clones, approximately 77% of them singletons. Single viable CD3+CD4+CD8-CD45RO+ cells were sorted as the memory CD4+ T cells. The sample comprised memory CD4+ T cells from blood. The source is an adult in good health and CMV-seronegative. Some clones in this sample may be carry-over from other donors' samples.

The chain recombines TRBV7-8 with TRBJ2-1, with 8 bases aligning to TRBD1. CDR1 SGHVS and CDR2 FQNEAQ come from the germline V gene. V was clipped by 4 bases and J by 6 bases; unmatched bases: 14. The CDR3 is 17 residues long. CDR3 amino acids: CASSSIIGQGTGNEQFF. The CDR3 DNA reads TGTGCCAGCAGCTCAATTATCGGACAGGGCACGGGCAATGAGCAGTTCTTC.

This rearrangement joins TRBV7-9 to TRBJ2-5, with 9 bases lining up with TRBD1. With V trimmed by 5 bases and J by 5 bases, 12 bases remained unmatched. The length of the CDR3 is 16 residues. Germline V gene sequence: CDR1 SEHNR, CDR2 FQNEAQ (reference sequence). CDR3 amino acids: CASSPVTGGRGETQYF. The CDR3 DNA is TGTGCCAGCAGCCCCGTGACAGGGGGGCGAGGGGAGACCCAGTACTTC.

This clone was counted a single time. The J gene is TRBJ2-3, the V gene TRBV19; D assignment may be TRBD1 or TRBD2 (5 bases each). The V gene lost 3 bases and the J gene lost 1 base, with 8 bases spanning the gap. CDR3 length equals 14 residues. Germline V CDR1 and CDR2: LNHDA, SQIVND (reference sequence). CDR3 nucleotide sequence: TGTGCCAGTAGTATGGGACGGGGCACAGATACGCAGTATTTT. This translates into CASSMGRGTDTQYF.

The chain has TRBV5-1 and TRBJ2-7; D not certain. Per germline, CDR1 SGHRS and CDR2 YFSETQ. This CDR3 has 12 residues. V was cut by 4 bases and J by 6 bases, with 11 bases left in between. CDR3 loop: CASSTVPGEQYF. The CDR3 DNA reads as TGCGCCAGCAGCACGGTCCCCGGCGAGCAGTACTTC.

The chain is built from TRBV7-2 and TRBJ2-5; 14 bases are shared with TRBD2. The CDR3 extends over 15 amino acids. Trimming took 5 bases from V and 7 from J; bases not matched to a gene: 6. Germline V gene data show CDR1 as SGHTA and CDR2 as FQGNSA. The CDR3 nucleotides read TGTGCCAGCAGCACGGGACTAGCGGGGGCCGGGACCCAGTACTTC. It translates to CASSTGLAGAGTQYF. The variable domain in full, with the rest retrieved from reference TRBV7-2 and TRBJ2-5, is GAGVSQSPSNKVTEKGKDVELRCDPISGHTALYWYRQSLGQGLEFLIYFQGNSAPDKSGLPSDRFSAERTGGSVSTLTIQRTQQEDSAVYLCASSTGLAGAGTQYFGPGTRLLVL.

The V call is TRBV5-6, the J call TRBJ2-3, with 7 positions matching TRBD2. Germline CDR1 and CDR2: SGHDT and YYEEEE. The V segment lost 2 bases and the J segment 2 bases; nucleotides outside the gene matches: 5. The CDR3 has 15 amino acids. CDR3 in DNA: TGTGCCAGCAGCTTACGGCTAGCGGTCACAGATACGCAGTATTTT. Protein: CASSLRLAVTDTQYF.

The chain combines TRBV10-3 with TRBJ1-1, with 7 bases matching TRBD1. CDR3 size: 12 residues. In germline, CDR1 is ENHRY, CDR2 SYGVKD. J gave up 5 bases and V 10 bases, and 7 bases lay outside the gene matches. DNA of the CDR3: TGTGCCAGTGGGCAGGGGGTGACTGAAGCTTTCTTT. This encodes CASGQGVTEAFF.

J is TRBJ1-1 and V is TRBV7-9; a possible D gene is TRBD1 (6 bases). The germline V gene encodes CDR1 SEHNR and CDR2 FQNEAQ (reference sequence). There are 19 residues in the CDR3. V lost 0 bases and J 3 bases, leaving 23 bases between the germline ends. CDR3 nucleotides: TGTGCCAGCAGCTTAGCGAGGGCGGGGACACGGCCCTGGGACACTGAAGCTTTCTTT. It yields the protein CASSLARAGTRPWDTEAFF.

The chain has TRBV7-2 and TRBJ2-5; the match to TRBD1 covers 8 bases. Germline assignment: CDR1 SGHTA and CDR2 FQGNSA. The length of the CDR3 is 13 residues. The J segment lost 4 bases and the V segment lost 5 bases, leaving 3 bases of the junction unmatched. Written as DNA, the CDR3 is TGTGCCAGCAGCCTAGGACAGGGAGAGACCCAGTACTTC. Protein sequence: CASSLGQGETQYF.

The chain has TRBV5-1 and TRBJ1-6; D remains ambiguous. Germline-derived CDR1 and CDR2 are SGHRS and YFSETQ. The CDR3 spans 13 residues. Trimming took 2 bases from V and 9 from J, leaving 9 bases between them. CDR3 residues: CASSFFSGSPLHF. CDR3 in DNA: TGCGCCAGCAGCTTTTTTAGTGGTTCACCCCTCCACTTT.

The CDR3 reads CASSLSGGMNTEAFF. CDR3 DNA sequence: TGCGCCAGCAGCTTGTCGGGTGGGATGAACACTGAAGCTTTCTTT. The J gene is TRBJ1-1, the V gene TRBV5-1; no definite D call. CDR3 length: 15 residues. V was trimmed by 1 base and J by 0 bases, leaving 10 bases between them. Per germline, CDR1 SGHRS and CDR2 YFSETQ.

This chain links TRBV2 with TRBJ2-7, with 7 bases aligning to TRBD1. The V gene's germline CDR1 is SNHLY and CDR2 FYNNEI. This CDR3 spans 14 amino acids. The trim removed 4 bases at V and 5 bases at J, leaving 8 bases unmatched. The CDR3, as DNA: TGTGCCAGCAGTGTCGACAGGGTACCCGACGAGCAGTACTTC. It encodes CASSVDRVPDEQYF.

The chain uses TRBV28 and TRBJ2-7; 8 bases align to TRBD2. The V and J ends lost 6 bases and 4 bases, in that order; junction bases with no gene match: 14. The CDR3 is 16 amino acids. CDR1 and CDR2 (germline): MDHEN, SYDVKM. The CDR3 DNA is TGTGCCAGCAGGACCCGGGGTAGCGGGATAGCGTACGAGCAGTACTTC. This encodes CASRTRGSGIAYEQYF.

This chain joins TRBV6-1 and TRBJ1-1; TRBD1 might be the D (6 bases). The V and J ends lost 6 bases and 11 bases respectively, with 22 bases between them. The CDR3 covers 14 residues. The V gene's germline CDR1 is MNHNS and CDR2 SASEGT. CDR3 bases: TGTGCCAGCAGGCCCATCGGGGGGCGCGGTGACGCTTTCTTT. This encodes CASRPIGGRGDAFF.

The genes are TRBV7-3 and TRBJ1-4; a weak D match, TRBD1 (5 bases). V lost 6 bases and J 8 bases, leaving 16 bases between the germline ends. Looked up from germline, CDR1 is SGHTA and CDR2 is FQGTGA. The CDR3 covers 14 residues. The CDR3 nucleotides read TGTGCCAGCAGTCCCGGGACGCATCTCGAAAAACTGTTTTTT. It translates to CASSPGTHLEKLFF.

The chain recombines TRBV5-1 with TRBJ2-1, with TRBD2 matching 10 bases. The J segment lost 1 base and the V segment lost 3 bases, leaving 10 bases of the junction unmatched. Germline lookup yields CDR1 SGHRS and CDR2 YFSETQ. The CDR3 is 18 residues long. The CDR3 DNA is TGCGCCAGCAGCTGGACTAGCGGAGGGGAGGGATCCTACAATGAGCAGTTCTTC. Protein product: CASSWTSGGEGSYNEQFF.

This chain links TRBV5-1 with TRBJ2-7, with D unclear. The CDR3 is made up of 11 amino acids. Germline CDR1 SGHRS, CDR2 YFSETQ. The V end lost 5 bases, the J end lost 2 bases, and 5 bases lay between the germline ends. CDR3 in amino acids: CASRRTYEQYF. Here the CDR3 DNA reads TGCGCCAGCAGACGAACCTACGAGCAGTACTTC.

The V call is TRBV5-4, the J call TRBJ2-6; either TRBD1 or TRBD2 may supply D (6 bases each). Trimming stripped 4 bases from V and 2 bases from J, with 13 bases between. The CDR3 spans 16 residues. Germline loops: CDR1 SGHNT, CDR2 YYREEE (reference sequence). Written as DNA, the CDR3 is TGTGCCAGCAGCACGTGGGGGGCTGCTGGGGCCAACGTCCTGACTTTC. Translated, it gives CASSTWGAAGANVLTF.

This chain connects TRBV4-2 to TRBJ1-2; a weak D match, TRBD1 (5 bases). Germline V CDR1 and CDR2: LGHNA, YNFKEQ. The V gene lost 9 bases and the J gene lost 0 bases, with 11 bases spanning the gap. The CDR3 loop spans 13 amino acids. CDR3 sequence reads: CASRDGANYGYTF. CDR3 DNA: TGTGCCAGTCGGGACGGAGCTAACTATGGCTACACCTTC.

The chain has TRBV19 and TRBJ2-6, with D possibly being TRBD2 (7 bases). Germline CDR1 is LNHDA and CDR2 is SQIVND (reference sequence). The CDR3 totals 16 residues. V was cut by 5 bases and J by 2 bases, with 13 bases left in between. Here the CDR3 reads CASSVPGGAGANVLTF. DNA of the CDR3: TGTGCCAGTAGTGTCCCGGGGGGCGCTGGGGCCAACGTCCTGACTTTC.

The rearrangement joins TRBV9 to TRBJ2-1; unclear D gene. This CDR3 spans 14 amino acids. Germline V gives CDR1 SGDLS, CDR2 YYNGEE. With 4 bases removed from V and 3 bases from J, the gap between germline ends came to 11 bases. For the CDR3, the DNA is TGTGCCAGCAGCCCCCCCCCGAGCTACAATGAGCAGTTCTTC. This translates into CASSPPPSYNEQFF.

The sample holds a few counts of this clone. The chain links TRBV7-9 to TRBJ2-4; possibly TRBD1 for D (5 bases). CDR1 is SEHNR and CDR2 is FQNEAQ in the germline V gene (reference sequence). This CDR3 has 16 amino acids. V was trimmed by 1 base and J by 0 bases, leaving 10 bases between them. The CDR3 bases are TGTGCCAGCAGCTTAGTAACAGGTTTAGCCAAAAACATTCAGTACTTC. Translated: CASSLVTGLAKNIQYF. Drawing the rest from reference TRBV7-9 and TRBJ2-4, the complete variable domain is DTGVSQNPRHKITKRGQNVTFRCDPISEHNRLYWYRQTLGQGPEFLTYFQNEAQLEKSRLLSDRFSAERPKGSFSTLEIQRTEQGDSAMYLCASSLVTGLAKNIQYFGAGTRLSVL.

This rearrangement joins TRBV5-4 to TRBJ2-5; the match to TRBD2 covers 16 bases. The CDR3 runs 16 residues. Germline CDR1 and CDR2: SGHNT and YYREEE (reference sequence). The trim removed 4 bases at V and 5 bases at J, leaving 5 bases unmatched. The CDR3 loop reads CASSPGLAGGPETQYF. The CDR3 DNA reads TGTGCCAGCAGCCCGGGACTAGCGGGAGGGCCGGAGACCCAGTACTTC. Variable domain in full (rest from reference TRBV5-4 and TRBJ2-5): ETGVTQSPTHLIKTRGQQVTLRCSSQSGHNTVSWYQQALGQGPQFIFQYYREEENGRGNFPPRFSGLQFPNYSSELNVNALELDDSALYLCASSPGLAGGPETQYFGPGTRLLVL.